This note documents a single TCR beta chain sequence. These data are taken from a study of CD4+ T cells in melanoma. In germline, CDR1 is SGHAT, CDR2 FQNNGV. Trimming cost V 2 bases and J 15 bases; bases outside gene matches: 5. The CDR3 has 12 amino acids. Assay used: immunoSEQ multiplex PCR; TCRdb lists only in-frame clones, some missing. This sample has more than 6,500 clones, with approximately 64% found just once. The specimen sequenced was cells from a culture (not recorded whether cultured in vitro). This chain links TRBV11-2 with TRBJ2-1; 9 positions match TRBD2. This receptor was taken from a human donor with melanoma. This CDR3 is CASSLLAGPGFF. The CDR3 DNA follows: TGTGCCAGCAGCTTACTAGCGGGGCCCGGGTTCTTC.